Below are 23 T cell receptor beta chains sequenced from a single sample in a study of cytomegalovirus exposure and HLA in healthy donors. PCR used 60 Vbeta primers and 13 Jbeta primers. TCRdb keeps only in-frame clones here, not all; method: immunoSEQ multiplex PCR. The data hold under 150,000 clones, with under 80% observed a single time. The sample comprised PBMCs. Every receptor here comes from a male donor in good health and CMV-seronegative.

This clone appeared a few times. The genes are TRBV5-1 and TRBJ1-6, with 9 bases fitting TRBD1. The CDR3 loop spans 18 amino acids. The V segment lost 0 bases and the J segment 9 bases; nucleotides outside the gene matches: 13. CDR1 SGHRS and CDR2 YFSETQ come from the germline V gene. CDR3 residues: CASSLAVVTGQGASPLHF. The CDR3 region has the DNA TGCGCCAGCAGCTTGGCGGTCGTGACGGGACAGGGTGCTTCACCCCTCCACTTT.

The chain carries TRBV30 and TRBJ1-5; D might be TRBD1 (6 bases). The germline V gene has CDR1 GTSNPN and CDR2 SVGIG (reference sequence). The CDR3 is 16 amino acids. V was shortened by 1 base and J by 2 bases, with 15 bases between the two germline ends. The CDR3 region has the DNA TGTGCCTGGAGTGGAGAACGGGGGGCGGGCAATCAGCCCCAGCATTTT. It is translated as CAWSGERGAGNQPQHF. Full variable domain (remainder filled in from reference TRBV30 and TRBJ1-5): SQTIHQWPATLVQPVGSPLSLECTVEGTSNPNLYWYRQAAGRGLQLLFYSVGIGQISSEVPQNLSASRPQDRQFILSSKKLLLSDSGFYLCAWSGERGAGNQPQHFGDGTRLSIL.

The chain links TRBV25-1 to TRBJ1-4, with 8 bases lining up with TRBD1. Per the germline V gene, CDR1 is MGHDK and CDR2 is SYGVNS. Trimming cost V 8 bases and J 5 bases; bases outside gene matches: 10. CDR3 length: 15 residues. The CDR3 DNA reads TGTGCCAGCTCCCCAATGACAGGGGAAAATGAAAAACTGTTTTTT. It is translated as CASSPMTGENEKLFF. Based on the CDR3 plus reference TRBV25-1 and TRBJ1-4, the full variable domain is EADIYQTPRYLVIGTGKKITLECSQTMGHDKMYWYQQDPGMELHLIHYSYGVNSTEKGDLSSESTVSRIRTEHFPLTLESARPSHTSQYLCASSPMTGENEKLFFGSGTQLSVL.

The rearrangement joins TRBV30 to TRBJ1-2, with D maybe TRBD1 (5 bases). CDR3 length equals 16 residues. Per the germline V gene, CDR1 is GTSNPN and CDR2 is SVGIG (reference sequence). Trimming left V 2 bases short and J 8 bases short, with 24 bases between. CDR3 amino acids: CAWSFLYRDRGGGYTF. The CDR3 DNA is TGTGCCTGGAGTTTCCTTTACCGGGACCGAGGAGGGGGCTACACCTTC.

The gene calls are TRBV5-4 and TRBJ2-7; D unresolved. The CDR3 extends over 14 amino acids. Trimming pared 0 bases from V and 6 bases from J, leaving 13 bases between. Germline V lookup: CDR1 SGHNT, CDR2 YYREEE (reference sequence). The CDR3 nucleotides read TGTGCCAGCAGCTTGGGCCAGGTAAACCTCGAGCAGTACTTC. Translating gives CASSLGQVNLEQYF.

The chain joins TRBV10-1 to TRBJ2-7; TRBD2 agrees at 7 bases. V was pared by 11 bases and J by 2 bases, with 12 bases of the junction left unmatched. Germline CDR1 WNHNN, CDR2 SYGVQD (reference sequence). CDR3 size: 14 residues. The DNA of the CDR3 is TGCGCCCTCCGGGGCCTAGCGGTAACCTACGAGCAGTACTTC. Encoded protein: CALRGLAVTYEQYF.

The chain uses TRBV6-6 and TRBJ1-1, with TRBD1 identical over 8 bases. Trimming removed 7 bases from V and 2 bases from J; junction bases left unmatched: 6. This CDR3 contains 14 residues. CDR1 and CDR2 from the germline V gene are MNHNY and SVGAGI (reference sequence). The CDR3 loop reads CASTSGQANTEAFF. The CDR3 region has the DNA TGTGCCAGCACCTCGGGACAGGCCAACACTGAAGCTTTCTTT.

This clone was seen only a few times. This chain uses TRBV18 with TRBJ1-2, with TRBD1 as a possible D gene (5 bases). Germline V gives CDR1 KGHSH, CDR2 LQKENI. The CDR3 consists of 15 residues. The germline V and J ends were trimmed by 2 bases and 1 base, with 11 bases remaining between them. The CDR3 DNA follows: TGTGCCAGCTCACCATTTGAGACAGTTAACTATGGCTACACCTTC. Translating gives CASSPFETVNYGYTF.

The chain joins TRBV5-1 to TRBJ1-4; a possible D gene is TRBD1 (6 bases). Trimming stripped 5 bases from V and 10 bases from J, with 21 bases between. Germline CDR1 is SGHRS and CDR2 is YFSETQ. CDR3 size: 15 residues. For the CDR3, the DNA is TGCGCCAGCAGTCGGTATCAGGGGCCCGCCGCAAAACTGTTTTTT. It yields the protein CASSRYQGPAAKLFF.

This clone is labeled as medium-sized. The chain is built from TRBV4-2 and TRBJ2-6; 8 nucleotides align to TRBD1. CDR3 size: 17 residues. Germline V gene data show CDR1 as LGHNA and CDR2 as YNFKEQ. V dropped 2 bases and J dropped 0; count of bases not matched to a gene: 3. The CDR3 DNA reads TGTGCCAGCAGCCAACAGGGGGCGAGCTCTGGGGCCAACGTCCTGACTTTC. It translates to CASSQQGASSGANVLTF.

This clone has more than one count but fewer than ten. Written as DNA, the CDR3 is TGCGCCAGCAGCCAAAGGACTAGCGGCTACGAGCAGTACTTC. Its protein is CASSQRTSGYEQYF. This chain links TRBV4-1 with TRBJ2-7; 10 bases are shared with TRBD2. Germline CDR1 and CDR2: MGHRA and YSYEKL. Trimming cost V 2 bases and J 3 bases; bases outside gene matches: 1. CDR3 length: 14 amino acids.

The J gene is TRBJ1-1, the V gene TRBV5-4; a weak D match, TRBD1 (6 bases). This CDR3 is built from 15 residues. V was cut by 0 bases and J by 4 bases, with 13 bases left in between. Germline-derived CDR1 and CDR2 are SGHNT and YYREEE (reference sequence). The chain's CDR3 is CASSLVGGRGTEAFF. The CDR3 region has the DNA TGTGCCAGCAGCTTGGTAGGGGGACGTGGCACTGAAGCTTTCTTT. The whole variable domain, filled in from reference TRBV5-4 and TRBJ1-1, reads ETGVTQSPTHLIKTRGQQVTLRCSSQSGHNTVSWYQQALGQGPQFIFQYYREEENGRGNFPPRFSGLQFPNYSSELNVNALELDDSALYLCASSLVGGRGTEAFFGQGTRLTVV.

This clone was seen just once. This rearrangement joins TRBV19 to TRBJ2-1, with 15 bases lining up with TRBD2. The germline gives CDR1 LNHDA, CDR2 SQIVND (reference sequence). There are 16 residues in the CDR3. Losses at the gene ends were 7 bases for V and 9 bases for J; bases not matched to a gene: 10. In nucleotides, the CDR3 is TGTGCCAGTAAAAGCCGGACTAGCGGGAGGGGTACTGAGCAGTTCTTC. The encoded protein is CASKSRTSGRGTEQFF.

This chain connects TRBV4-3 to TRBJ2-3, with 9 bases lining up with TRBD2. The germline CDR1 and CDR2 sequences are LGHNA and YSLEER. J lost 0 bases, V lost 0 bases, and 10 bases had no gene match. The CDR3 runs 19 residues. The CDR3: CASSQDRAGGPVSTDTQYF. The CDR3 DNA reads as TGCGCCAGCAGCCAAGATCGGGCGGGGGGGCCAGTAAGCACAGATACGCAGTATTTT.

The chain is built from TRBV6-5 and TRBJ2-3; 13 nucleotides align to TRBD2. The germline gives CDR1 MNHEY, CDR2 SVGAGI. The CDR3 contains 15 residues. Losses at the gene ends were 6 bases for V and 6 bases for J; bases not matched to a gene: 6. In DNA, the CDR3 is TGTGCCAGCAGAAGGACTAGCGGGAGAGGGGATACGCAGTATTTT. Residues: CASRRTSGRGDTQYF.

J is TRBJ2-5 and V is TRBV4-1; the D gene is possibly TRBD1 (5 bases). The J call is uncertain, as TRBJ2-7 better fits the DNA end. The CDR3 extends over 14 amino acids. Germline assignment: CDR1 MGHRA and CDR2 YSYEKL. The CDR3 protein is CASSQSPGQYEQYF. The CDR3 DNA reads as TGCGCCAGCAGCCAATCCCCAGGGCAATACGAGCAGTACTTC.

This clone has only a few counts. The same CDR3 also results from other DNA sequences found in this sample. This chain connects TRBV27 to TRBJ1-1; TRBD1 matches 8 bases. The CDR3 sequence is 14 residues long. The trim removed 6 bases at V and 1 base at J, leaving 4 bases unmatched. Germline CDR1 MNHEY, CDR2 SMNVEV (reference sequence). The CDR3 coding sequence is TGTGCCAGCAGGAAAACAGGGGGGAACACTGAAGCTTTCTTT. Protein sequence: CASRKTGGNTEAFF.

This clone was seen only a few times. The chain is built from TRBV6-5 and TRBJ2-2; TRBD1 might be the D (5 bases). The CDR3 sequence is 14 residues long. Looked up from germline, CDR1 is MNHEY and CDR2 is SVGAGI. Trimming removed 0 bases at V and 5 bases at J, with 7 bases between. This CDR3 is CASSYSTATGELFF. The CDR3 DNA reads TGTGCCAGCAGTTACTCGACAGCGACCGGGGAGCTGTTTTTT.

The chain carries TRBV7-9 and TRBJ2-3; D gene unclear. Germline CDR1 SEHNR, CDR2 FQNEAQ (reference sequence). Deletions cut 4 bases from V and 2 bases from J, with 16 bases between. The CDR3 extends over 16 amino acids. CDR3 protein: CASSSLRPALTDTQYF. The CDR3 DNA reads TGTGCCAGCAGCTCACTACGACCCGCCCTCACAGATACGCAGTATTTT.

The chain couples TRBV25-1 to TRBJ1-4; 12 bases are a match to TRBD1. The V segment lost 4 bases and the J segment 0 bases; nucleotides outside the gene matches: 3. In germline, CDR1 is MGHDK, CDR2 SYGVNS. The CDR3 contains 17 residues. CDR3 amino acids: CASSGWDRGPTNEKLFF. CDR3 DNA: TGTGCCAGCAGTGGATGGGACAGGGGGCCAACTAATGAAAAACTGTTTTTT.

V and J are TRBV27 and TRBJ1-4, with a possible D match to TRBD1 (6 bases). Germline V gene data show CDR1 as MNHEY and CDR2 as SMNVEV (reference sequence). The CDR3 contains 15 residues. Trimming stripped 7 bases from V and 8 bases from J, with 20 bases between. The CDR3 sequence is CASTRDKGGREKLFF. The CDR3 bases are TGTGCCAGCACCAGAGACAAAGGGGGACGGGAAAAACTGTTTTTT.

The chain employs TRBV29-1 and TRBJ2-7; 11 bases map to TRBD1. Germline assignment: CDR1 SQVTM and CDR2 ANQGSEA. V lost 3 bases and J lost 6; bases outside the gene matches: 4. CDR3 length: 13 amino acids. The CDR3 reads CSVDGTGGPEQYF. DNA of the CDR3: TGCAGCGTTGATGGGACAGGGGGGCCCGAGCAGTACTTC.

The chain couples TRBV30 to TRBJ1-5, with 8 bases that match TRBD1. The junction had 3 bases not matched to a gene; V was cut back by 0 bases and J by 2 bases. Germline V gene sequence: CDR1 GTSNPN, CDR2 SVGIG (reference sequence). The CDR3 consists of 15 residues. The CDR3: CAWSVAGGGNQPQHF. CDR3 DNA: TGTGCCTGGAGTGTGGCAGGGGGCGGCAATCAGCCCCAGCATTTT.